The TCR beta chain described here comes from a study of blood T cell repertoires in COVID-19. Turning to the study itself: Acute and convalescent COVID-19 specimens originated in the United States, Italy and Spain. PBMCs, B-cell-depleted T cells, or T cells provided the cDNA or gDNA that made up the material.

As processed by the authors: Amplification with reference gene primers provided the estimates of nucleated cell counts. Method: immunoSEQ multiplex PCR; TCRdb's copy keeps in-frame clones and lacks some. That table supplies the V and J calls and clone size; D and trimming were determined from the DNA. The sample gives 130,000 to 150,000 clones, about nine tenths of which show up once; around 38% is in the top ten. J was trimmed by 3 bases and V by 5 bases; bases with no gene match: 6. Per the germline V gene, CDR1 is MNHEY and CDR2 is SMNVEV (reference sequence). The CDR3 contains 14 residues. The clonotype was recovered from a man aged 50 or older who had recovered from COVID-19. Material: peripheral blood. J is TRBJ1-2 and V is TRBV27, with TRBD1 identical over 7 bases. CDR3: CASSPETGYYGYTF. For the CDR3, the DNA is TGTGCCAGCAGTCCCGAGACAGGGTACTATGGCTACACCTTC.